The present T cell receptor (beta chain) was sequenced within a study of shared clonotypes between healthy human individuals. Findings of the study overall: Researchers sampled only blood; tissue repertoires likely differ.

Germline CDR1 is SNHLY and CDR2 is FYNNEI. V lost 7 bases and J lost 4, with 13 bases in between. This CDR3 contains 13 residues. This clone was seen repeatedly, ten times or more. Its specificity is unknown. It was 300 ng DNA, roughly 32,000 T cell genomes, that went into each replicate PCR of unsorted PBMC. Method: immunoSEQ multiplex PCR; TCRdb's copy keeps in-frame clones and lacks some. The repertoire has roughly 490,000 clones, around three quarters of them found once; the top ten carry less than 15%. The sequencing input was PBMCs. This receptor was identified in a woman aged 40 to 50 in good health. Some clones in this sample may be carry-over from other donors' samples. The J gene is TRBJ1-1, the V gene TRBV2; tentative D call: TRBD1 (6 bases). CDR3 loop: CASNRGEVTEAFF. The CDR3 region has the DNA TGTGCCAGCAATAGGGGGGAGGTCACTGAAGCTTTCTTT.